This TCR beta chain was identified in a study of cytomegalovirus exposure and HLA in healthy donors. Use of 60 Vbeta and 13 Jbeta primers characterized the PCR. Sequencing was performed with immunoSEQ multiplex PCR; in TCRdb, only in-frame clones are kept and a portion is missing. The table records a few hundred thousand clones, around three quarters of them present only once. What was sequenced was PBMCs. The TCR originated in a man aged 35 to 55 in good health and CMV-seronegative.

CDR3 sequence reads: CASSQDPGTGSTEAFF. CDR3 nucleotide sequence: TGTGCCAGCAGCCAAGATCCAGGGACAGGTAGCACTGAAGCTTTCTTT. This chain links TRBV4-2 with TRBJ1-1, with 8 positions matching TRBD1. Germline lookup yields CDR1 LGHNA and CDR2 YNFKEQ. The CDR3 consists of 16 residues. The J segment lost 4 bases and the V segment lost 0 bases, leaving 7 bases of the junction unmatched.